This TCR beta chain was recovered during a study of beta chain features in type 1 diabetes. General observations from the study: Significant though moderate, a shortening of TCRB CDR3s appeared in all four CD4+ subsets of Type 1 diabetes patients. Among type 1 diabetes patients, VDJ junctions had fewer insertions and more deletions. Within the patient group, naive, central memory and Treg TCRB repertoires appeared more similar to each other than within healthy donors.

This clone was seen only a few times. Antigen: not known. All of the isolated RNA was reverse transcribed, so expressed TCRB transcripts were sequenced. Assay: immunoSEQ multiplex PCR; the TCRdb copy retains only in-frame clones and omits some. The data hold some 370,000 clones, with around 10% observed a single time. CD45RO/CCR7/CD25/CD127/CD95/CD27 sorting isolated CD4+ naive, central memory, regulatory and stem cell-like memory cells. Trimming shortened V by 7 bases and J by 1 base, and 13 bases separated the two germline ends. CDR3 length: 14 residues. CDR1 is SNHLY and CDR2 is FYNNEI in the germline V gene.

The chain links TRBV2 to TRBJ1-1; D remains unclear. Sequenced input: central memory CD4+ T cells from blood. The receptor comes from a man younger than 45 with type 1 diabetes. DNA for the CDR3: TGTGCCAGCACTTCCTTACGAGGGAACACTGAAGCTTTCTTT. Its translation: CASTSLRGNTEAFF.